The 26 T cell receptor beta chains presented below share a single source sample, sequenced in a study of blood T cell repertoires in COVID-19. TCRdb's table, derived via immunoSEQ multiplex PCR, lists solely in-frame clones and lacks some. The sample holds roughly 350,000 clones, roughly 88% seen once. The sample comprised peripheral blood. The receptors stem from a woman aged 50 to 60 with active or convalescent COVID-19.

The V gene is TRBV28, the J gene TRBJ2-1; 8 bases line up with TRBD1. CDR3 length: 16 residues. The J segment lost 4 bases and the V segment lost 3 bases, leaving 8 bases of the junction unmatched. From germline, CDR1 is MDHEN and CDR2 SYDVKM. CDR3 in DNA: TGTGCCAGCAGTTTTGGGGTAAGGACAGGGTACAATGAGCAGTTCTTC. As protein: CASSFGVRTGYNEQFF.

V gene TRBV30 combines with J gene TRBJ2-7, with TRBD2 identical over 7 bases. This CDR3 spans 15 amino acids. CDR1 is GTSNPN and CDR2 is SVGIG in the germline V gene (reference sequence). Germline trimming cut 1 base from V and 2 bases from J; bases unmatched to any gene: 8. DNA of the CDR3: TGTGCCTGGAGTGGGGGCGGGAGAATAGCCTACGAGCAGTACTTC. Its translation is CAWSGGGRIAYEQYF.

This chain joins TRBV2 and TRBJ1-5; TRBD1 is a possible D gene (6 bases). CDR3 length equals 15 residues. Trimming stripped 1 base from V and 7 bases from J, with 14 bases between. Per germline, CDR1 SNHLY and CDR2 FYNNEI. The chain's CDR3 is CASSEVRGHEQPQHF. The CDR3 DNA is TGTGCCAGCAGTGAAGTGAGGGGACATGAGCAGCCCCAGCATTTT. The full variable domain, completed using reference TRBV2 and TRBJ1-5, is EPEVTQTPSHQVTQMGQEVILRCVPISNHLYFYWYRQILGQKVEFLVSFYNNEISEKSEIFDDQFSVERPDGSNFTLKIRSTKLEDSAMYFCASSEVRGHEQPQHFGDGTRLSIL.

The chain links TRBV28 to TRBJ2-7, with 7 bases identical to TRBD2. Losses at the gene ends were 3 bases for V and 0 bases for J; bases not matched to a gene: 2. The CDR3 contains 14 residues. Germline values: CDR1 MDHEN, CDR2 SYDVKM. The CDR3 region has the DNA TGTGCCAGCAGTTTGCGGGAGCCCTCCTACGAGCAGTACTTC. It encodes CASSLREPSYEQYF.

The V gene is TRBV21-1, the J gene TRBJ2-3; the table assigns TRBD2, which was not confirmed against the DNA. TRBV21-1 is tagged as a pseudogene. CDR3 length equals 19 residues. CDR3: CASSKVKSGASGSPDTQYF. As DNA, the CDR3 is TGTGCCAGCAGCAAAGTCAAATCCGGGGCTAGCGGGAGCCCAGATACGCAGTATTTT.

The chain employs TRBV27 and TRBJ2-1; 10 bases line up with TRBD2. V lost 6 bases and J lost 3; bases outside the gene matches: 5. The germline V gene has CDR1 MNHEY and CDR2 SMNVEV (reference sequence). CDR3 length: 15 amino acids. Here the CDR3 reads CASRGLAGVYNEQFF. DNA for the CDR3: TGTGCCAGCAGGGGGCTAGCGGGAGTCTACAATGAGCAGTTCTTC.

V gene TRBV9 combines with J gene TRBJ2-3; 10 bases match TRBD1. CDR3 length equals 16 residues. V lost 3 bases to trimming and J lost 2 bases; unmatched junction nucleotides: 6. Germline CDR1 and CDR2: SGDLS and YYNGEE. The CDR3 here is CASSARTGGNTDTQYF. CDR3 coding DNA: TGTGCCAGCAGCGCCCGGACAGGGGGGAACACAGATACGCAGTATTTT. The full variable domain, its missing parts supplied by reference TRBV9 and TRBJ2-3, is DSGVTQTPKHLITATGQRVTLRCSPRSGDLSVYWYQQSLDQGLQFLIQYYNGEERAKGNILERFSAQQFPDLHSELNLSSLELGDSALYFCASSARTGGNTDTQYFGPGTRLTVL.

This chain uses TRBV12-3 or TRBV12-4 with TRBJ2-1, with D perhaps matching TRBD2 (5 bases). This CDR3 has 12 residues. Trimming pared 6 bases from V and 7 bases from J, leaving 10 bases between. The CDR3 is CASSLRGNEQFF. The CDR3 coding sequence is TGTGCCAGCAGCCTCCGGGGAAATGAGCAGTTCTTC.

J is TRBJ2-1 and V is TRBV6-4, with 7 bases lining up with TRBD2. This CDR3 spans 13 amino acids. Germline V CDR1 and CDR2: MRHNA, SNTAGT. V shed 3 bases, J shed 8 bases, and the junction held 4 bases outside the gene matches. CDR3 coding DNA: TGTGCCAGCAGTGAGGGGGAGGGGTATGAGCAGTTCTTC. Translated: CASSEGEGYEQFF.

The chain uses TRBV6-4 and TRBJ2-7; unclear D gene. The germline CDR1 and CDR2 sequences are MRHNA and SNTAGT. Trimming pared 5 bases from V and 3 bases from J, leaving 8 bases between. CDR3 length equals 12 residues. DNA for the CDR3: TGTGCCAGCAGTCCCGGCGGCTACGAGCAGTACTTC. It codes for CASSPGGYEQYF.

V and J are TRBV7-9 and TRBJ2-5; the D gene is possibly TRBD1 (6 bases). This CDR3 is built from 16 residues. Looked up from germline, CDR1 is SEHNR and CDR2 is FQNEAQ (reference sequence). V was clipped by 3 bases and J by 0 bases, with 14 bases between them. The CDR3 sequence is CASSLMDSTHQETQYF. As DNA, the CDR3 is TGTGCCAGCAGCTTGATGGACAGTACCCACCAAGAGACCCAGTACTTC.

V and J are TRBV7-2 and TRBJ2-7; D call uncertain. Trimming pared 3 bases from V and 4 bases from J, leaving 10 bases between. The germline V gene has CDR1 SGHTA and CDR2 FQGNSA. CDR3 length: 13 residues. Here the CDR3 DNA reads TGTGCCAGCAGCTTCGCACAGTTGTACGAGCAGTACTTC. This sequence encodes CASSFAQLYEQYF.

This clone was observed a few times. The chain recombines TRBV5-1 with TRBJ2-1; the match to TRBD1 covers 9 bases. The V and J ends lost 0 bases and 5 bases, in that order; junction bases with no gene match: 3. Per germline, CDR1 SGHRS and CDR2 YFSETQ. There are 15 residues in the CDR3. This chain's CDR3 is CASSLGQGGNNEQFF. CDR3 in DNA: TGCGCCAGCAGCTTGGGACAGGGGGGCAACAATGAGCAGTTCTTC. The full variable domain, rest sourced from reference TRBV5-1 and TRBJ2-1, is KAGVTQTPRYLIKTRGQQVTLSCSPISGHRSVSWYQQTPGQGLQFLFEYFSETQRNKGNFPGRFSGRQFSNSRSEMNVSTLELGDSALYLCASSLGQGGNNEQFFGPGTRLTVL.

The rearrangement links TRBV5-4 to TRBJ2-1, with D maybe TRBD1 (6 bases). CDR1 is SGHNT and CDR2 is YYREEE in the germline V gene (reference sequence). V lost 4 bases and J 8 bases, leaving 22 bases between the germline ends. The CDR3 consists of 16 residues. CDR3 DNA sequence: TGTGCCAGCAGCCGACAGATGACAGGTAGAACGGATGAGCAGTTCTTC. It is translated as CASSRQMTGRTDEQFF.

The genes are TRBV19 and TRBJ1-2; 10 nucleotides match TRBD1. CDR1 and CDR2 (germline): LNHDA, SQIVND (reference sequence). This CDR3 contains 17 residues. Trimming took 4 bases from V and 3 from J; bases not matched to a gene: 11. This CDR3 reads CASSTLPQDRGDYGYTF. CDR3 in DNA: TGTGCCAGTAGTACATTACCTCAGGACAGGGGGGACTATGGCTACACCTTC.

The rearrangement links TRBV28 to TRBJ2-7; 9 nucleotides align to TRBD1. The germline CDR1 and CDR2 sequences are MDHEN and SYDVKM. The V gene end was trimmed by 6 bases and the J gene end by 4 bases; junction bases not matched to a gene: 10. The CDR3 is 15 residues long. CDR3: CASSRGGQGAYEQYF. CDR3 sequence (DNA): TGTGCCAGCAGCCGAGGGGGACAGGGAGCGTACGAGCAGTACTTC.

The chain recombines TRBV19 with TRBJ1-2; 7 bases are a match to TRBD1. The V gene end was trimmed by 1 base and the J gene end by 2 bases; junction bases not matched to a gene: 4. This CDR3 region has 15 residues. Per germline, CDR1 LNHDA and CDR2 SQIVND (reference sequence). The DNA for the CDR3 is TGTGCCAGTAGTATAGTAGCGACAGGGAACTATGGCTACACCTTC. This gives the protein CASSIVATGNYGYTF.

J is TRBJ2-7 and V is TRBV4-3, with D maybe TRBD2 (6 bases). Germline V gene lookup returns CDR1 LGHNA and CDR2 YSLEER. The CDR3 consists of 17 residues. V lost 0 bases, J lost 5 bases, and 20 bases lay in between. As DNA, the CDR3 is TGCGCCAGCAGCCAAGATCAGGGAGGACTTCCGATTAACGAGCAGTACTTC. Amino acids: CASSQDQGGLPINEQYF.

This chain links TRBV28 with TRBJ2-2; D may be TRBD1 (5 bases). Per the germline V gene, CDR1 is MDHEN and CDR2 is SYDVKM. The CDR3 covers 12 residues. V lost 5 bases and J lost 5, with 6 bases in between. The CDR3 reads CASSTGTGELFF. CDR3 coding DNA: TGTGCCAGCAGTACAGGAACCGGGGAGCTGTTTTTT.

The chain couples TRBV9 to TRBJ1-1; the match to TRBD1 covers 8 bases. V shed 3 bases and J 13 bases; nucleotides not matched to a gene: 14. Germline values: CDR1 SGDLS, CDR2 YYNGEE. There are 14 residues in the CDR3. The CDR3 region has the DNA TGTGCCAGCAGCGCAGCGGCGCAGGGGGCGAATAGTTTCTTT. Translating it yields CASSAAAQGANSFF. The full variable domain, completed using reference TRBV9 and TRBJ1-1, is DSGVTQTPKHLITATGQRVTLRCSPRSGDLSVYWYQQSLDQGLQFLIQYYNGEERAKGNILERFSAQQFPDLHSELNLSSLELGDSALYFCASSAAAQGANSFFGQGTRLTVV.

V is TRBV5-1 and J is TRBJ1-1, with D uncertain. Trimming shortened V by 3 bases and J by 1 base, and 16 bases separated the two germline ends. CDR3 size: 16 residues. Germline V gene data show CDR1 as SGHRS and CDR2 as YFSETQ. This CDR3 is CASSSQFAEPNTEAFF. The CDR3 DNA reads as TGCGCCAGCAGCTCACAATTCGCAGAACCGAACACTGAAGCTTTCTTT.

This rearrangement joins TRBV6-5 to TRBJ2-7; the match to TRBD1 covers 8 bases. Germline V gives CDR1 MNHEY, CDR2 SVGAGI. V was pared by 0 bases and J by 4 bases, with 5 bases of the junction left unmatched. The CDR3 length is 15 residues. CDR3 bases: TGTGCCAGCAGTTACTCGAACAGGGGGGAGTACGAGCAGTACTTC. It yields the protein CASSYSNRGEYEQYF.

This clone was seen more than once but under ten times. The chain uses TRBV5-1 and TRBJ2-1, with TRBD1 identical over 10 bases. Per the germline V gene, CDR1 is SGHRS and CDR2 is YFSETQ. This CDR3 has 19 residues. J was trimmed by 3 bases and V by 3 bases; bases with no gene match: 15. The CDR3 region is CASSSSNFGTGDHYNEQFF. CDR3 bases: TGCGCCAGCAGCTCTAGTAACTTCGGGACAGGGGACCACTACAATGAGCAGTTCTTC.

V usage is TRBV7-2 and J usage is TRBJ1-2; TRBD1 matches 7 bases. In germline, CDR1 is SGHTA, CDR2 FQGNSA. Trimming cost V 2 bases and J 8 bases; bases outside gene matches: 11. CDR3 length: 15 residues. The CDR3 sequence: CASSLRFKGAQGYTF. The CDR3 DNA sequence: TGTGCCAGCAGCTTAAGGTTCAAGGGGGCGCAGGGCTACACCTTC.

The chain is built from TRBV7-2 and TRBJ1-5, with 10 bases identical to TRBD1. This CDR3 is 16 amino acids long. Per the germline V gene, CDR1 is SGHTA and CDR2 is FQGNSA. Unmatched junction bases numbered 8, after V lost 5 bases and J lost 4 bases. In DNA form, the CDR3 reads TGTGCCAGCAGCCGCCGGGACAGGGGACGGAATCAGCCCCAGCATTTT. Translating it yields CASSRRDRGRNQPQHF.

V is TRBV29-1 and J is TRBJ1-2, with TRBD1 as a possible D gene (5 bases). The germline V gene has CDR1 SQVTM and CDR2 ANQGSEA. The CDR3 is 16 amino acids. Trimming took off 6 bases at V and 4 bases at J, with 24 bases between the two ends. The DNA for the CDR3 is TGCAGCGTCCCAAAAAAGGGTGGGGCGCTTGGCTATGGCTACACCTTC. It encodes CSVPKKGGALGYGYTF.